The source of this T cell receptor beta chain is a study of OX40 agonist ivuxolimab in advanced cancers. Background for the entire study: The costimulatory receptor OX40 (CD134) was targeted by ivuxolimab, a fully human IgG2 agonistic monoclonal antibody. Peripheral TCRbeta sequencing was intended to test whether TCR sequence diversity was altered and clonal T-cell expansion was caused by ivuxolimab. Intravenous ivuxolimab was administered to patients every 2 weeks at six dose levels: 0.01, 0.1, 0.3, 1.5, 3 and 10 mg/kg. In the dose-escalation cohort, 82.7% of patients were male, and the mean age was roughly 60 years with a range of roughly 23 to 90. Three dose-escalation patients achieved partial responses, one with hepatocellular carcinoma and two with cutaneous melanoma. Prior anti-PD-1, anti-PD-L1 or anti-CTLA-4 therapy was permitted, and checkpoint inhibitors had been received by roughly 42% of dose-escalation patients. The monotherapy dose-escalation portion (N ≈ 50 patients) of the phase I ivuxolimab trial is reported in the paper. Of the approximately 50 dose-escalation patients, hepatocellular carcinoma was present in about 20, melanoma in approximately 15, renal cell carcinoma in 9 and head and neck cancer in 9.

To sequence the TCRbeta CDR3 region, genomic DNA was isolated from the sorted cells. The immunoSEQ Assay was used to sequence the TCRbeta CDR3 regions. What TCRdb holds here is the immuneACCESS table cut down to in-frame rearrangements. Part of the clones is not present; checked against another copy, under half of the missing clones reflect an unresolved V gene, and the others are unexplained. For this sample the table gives 50,000 to 65,000 clones, of which 81% were detected only once. Roughly 1% of the sample comes from the top ten. Patients with autoimmune disease history or receiving systemic immunosuppression were excluded from the trial. In every dose cohort, peripheral blood was drawn for TCR sequencing at baseline, cycle 4 day 1, and cycle 7 day 1. Samples were obtained from an open-label, multicenter, first-in-human phase I dose-escalation trial of ivuxolimab. Adults with locally advanced or metastatic melanoma, renal cell carcinoma, hepatocellular carcinoma or head and neck squamous cell carcinoma were enrolled in the trial. Before TCR sequencing, CD4+ and CD8+ T cells were separately sorted from peripheral blood.

Study-wide findings and limitations: Antigen specificity was not determined for the clonally expanded peripheral T cells. Low levels of normalized T-cell clonal expansion were also seen in some nonresponding patients. Clonal expansion of both CD4+ and CD8+ blood T cells was observed from baseline to week 6 at doses 0.1 to 3.0 mg/kg. In the 0.1-3.0 mg/kg groups, partial responders were among the patients with the lowest normalized peripheral clonal expansion, particularly in CD8+ T cells. After ivuxolimab, more expanded clones were found on average in CD8+ T cells than in CD4+ T cells.

Of note for this clone: Its cognate antigen has yet to be identified. Within one base of it there is no much larger clone, and no base qualities were kept.

CDR1 and CDR2 are read off the germline V gene (reference sequence) as LNHNV and YYDKDF. The CDR3 runs 14 residues from the cysteine to the phenylalanine. Only CDR3 DNA is held: 42 bases, read in frame from base 1. V sheds 1 base and J sheds 5 bases, leaving 9 bases between their ends. The receptor chain draws on TRBV15 and TRBJ1-5; matching of 5 bases hints at TRBD1 as the D gene. The clonotype originates from an adult with an advanced solid tumor such as melanoma, head and neck, liver or kidney cancer. Sequencing used CD4+ or CD8+ T cells sorted from blood, obtained in a trial of the OX40 agonist ivuxolimab. CDR3 region: CATSRATADQPQHF. DNA sequence: TGTGCCACCAGCAGAGCGACAGCCGATCAGCCCCAGCATTTT.